This record covers a single T cell receptor (beta chain). Antigen unknown. The data belong to a study of T-cell reconstitution after alpha-beta-depleted transplantation in children. The study's findings and limits: Day-60 TCRbeta diversity that was high in some patients was derived from surviving recipient T cells and thymic progenitors. The authors attributed T-cell counts and diversity one year after transplant mostly to newly produced T cells.

The CDR3 contains 15 residues. V was cut by 3 bases and J by 1 base, with 12 bases left in between. Construction of the TCRbeta library involved unique molecular identifiers. TCRdb reprocessed the PCR reads via MiXCR and lists one record per CDR3 protein. The sample has under 300,000 distinct CDR3 sequences; 9.5% to 13% are singletons. The source is a male patient under 10 years old who had a stem cell transplant for chronic granulomatous disease, so the T cells may come from the graft donor. The chain couples TRBV12-3 or TRBV12-4 to TRBJ1-2, with D possibly matching TRBD1 (5 bases). The material sequenced was peripheral blood, taken 180 days after TCRalphabeta/CD19-depleted stem cell transplant. In DNA form, the CDR3 reads TGTGCCAGCAGTTTTTGGGGGACCCTTAACTATGGCTACACCTTC. This sequence encodes CASSFWGTLNYGYTF.